This T cell receptor beta chain was captured by sequencing in a study of CD8 T cells in Susac syndrome. This CDR3 spans 13 amino acids. Germline lookup yields CDR1 SGHTA and CDR2 FQGTGA. V shed 3 bases and J shed 1 base, with 6 bases lying between them. This clonotype was counted a few times. Random hexamers served to reverse transcribe roughly 0.45 to 1 ug RNA. TCRdb recomputed calls from the immunoSEQ multiplex PCR reads with MiXCR, one row per CDR3 protein. The table lists 250,000 or so distinct CDR3 sequences, 93% of them singletons, with around 0.072% in the top ten. The chain employs TRBV7-3 and TRBJ1-1; no reliable D call. The source material was CD4+ T cells from PBMCs. This TCR was sampled from a human donor with multiple sclerosis. CDR3 in amino acids: CASSLERNTEAFF. The CDR3, as DNA: TGTGCCAGCAGCTTGGAGAGGAACACTGAAGCTTTCTTT.